This T cell receptor beta chain came from a study of T cells in Graves' hyperthyroidism and ophthalmopathy. Across the study: Upon initial diagnosis and before any treatment, peripheral blood was collected. General observations from the study: Most thyroid-expanded clonotypes above 0.001 were also found in blood. Ophthalmopathy, as predicted by the model, came a median around 7 months after the prediction.

Uncontrolled infection, other autoimmune disease, pregnancy and lactation each barred patients from inclusion. From RNA transcripts, TCR beta CDR3 regions were amplified. HTBI primers were the set used in a first-round RT-PCR of the TCR CDR3. TCRdb reanalysed the multiplex PCR reads using MiXCR and keeps one entry per CDR3 protein. The table records about 590,000 distinct CDR3 sequences, 14% of them present only once. The CDR3 extends over 14 amino acids. CDR1 is DFQATT, CDR2 SNEGSKA, per germline (reference sequence). V shed 6 bases and J shed 8 bases, with 17 bases lying between them. This clonotype was observed a few times. Its specificity is not known.

Source material: blood. The chain carries TRBV20-1 and TRBJ1-6; the D gene is possibly TRBD1 (6 bases). This clonotype originated in a woman between 18 and 29 years old with Graves' ophthalmopathy. CDR3 bases: TGCAGTGCCGCCAGGGGTGGGGAATATTCACCCCTCCACTTT. It codes for CSAARGGEYSPLHF.